This T cell receptor (beta chain) was sequenced for a study of siplizumab effects on memory and regulatory T cells. CDR3 length: 13 residues. Germline V lookup: CDR1 SGHTA, CDR2 FQGTGA. V trimming: 5 bases; J trimming: 3 bases; junction bases outside the gene matches: 3. The protocol was immunoSEQ multiplex PCR, while the TCRdb copy is restricted to in-frame clones and leaves out a portion. Among nearly 85,000 clones listed, 95% were seen once. The clonotype comes from a human donor in good health. The rearrangement joins TRBV7-3 to TRBJ2-7; 8 bases line up with TRBD1. The sample comprised CD8+ T cells sorted from blood. DNA of the CDR3: TGTGCCAGCAGCCCCGGGACAGGCTACGAGCAGTACTTC. It is translated as CASSPGTGYEQYF.